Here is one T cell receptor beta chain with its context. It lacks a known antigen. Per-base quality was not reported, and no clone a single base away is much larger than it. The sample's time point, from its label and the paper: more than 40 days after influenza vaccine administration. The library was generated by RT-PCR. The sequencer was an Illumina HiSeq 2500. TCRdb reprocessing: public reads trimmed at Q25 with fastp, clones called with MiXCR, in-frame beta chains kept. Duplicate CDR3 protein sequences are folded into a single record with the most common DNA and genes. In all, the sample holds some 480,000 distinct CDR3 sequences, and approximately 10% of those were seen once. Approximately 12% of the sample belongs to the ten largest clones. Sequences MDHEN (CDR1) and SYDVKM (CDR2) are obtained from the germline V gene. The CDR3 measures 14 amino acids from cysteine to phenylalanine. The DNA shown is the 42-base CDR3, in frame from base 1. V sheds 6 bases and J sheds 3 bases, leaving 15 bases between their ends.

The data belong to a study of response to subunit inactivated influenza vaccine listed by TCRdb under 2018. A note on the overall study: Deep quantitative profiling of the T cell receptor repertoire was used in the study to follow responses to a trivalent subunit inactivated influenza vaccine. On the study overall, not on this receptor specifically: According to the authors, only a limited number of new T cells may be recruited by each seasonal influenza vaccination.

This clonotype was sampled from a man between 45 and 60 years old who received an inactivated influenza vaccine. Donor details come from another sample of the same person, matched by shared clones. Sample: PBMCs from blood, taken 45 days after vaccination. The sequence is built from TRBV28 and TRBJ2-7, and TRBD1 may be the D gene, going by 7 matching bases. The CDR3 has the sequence CASRSDREVYEQYF. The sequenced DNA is TGTGCCAGCAGGTCAGACAGGGAGGTCTACGAGCAGTACTTC. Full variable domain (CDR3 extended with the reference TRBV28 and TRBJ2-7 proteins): DVKVTQSSRYLVKRTGEKVFLECVQDMDHENMFWYRQDPGLGLRLIYFSYDVKMKEKGDIPEGYSVSREKKERFSLILESASTNQTSMYLCASRSDREVYEQYFGPGTRLTVT.